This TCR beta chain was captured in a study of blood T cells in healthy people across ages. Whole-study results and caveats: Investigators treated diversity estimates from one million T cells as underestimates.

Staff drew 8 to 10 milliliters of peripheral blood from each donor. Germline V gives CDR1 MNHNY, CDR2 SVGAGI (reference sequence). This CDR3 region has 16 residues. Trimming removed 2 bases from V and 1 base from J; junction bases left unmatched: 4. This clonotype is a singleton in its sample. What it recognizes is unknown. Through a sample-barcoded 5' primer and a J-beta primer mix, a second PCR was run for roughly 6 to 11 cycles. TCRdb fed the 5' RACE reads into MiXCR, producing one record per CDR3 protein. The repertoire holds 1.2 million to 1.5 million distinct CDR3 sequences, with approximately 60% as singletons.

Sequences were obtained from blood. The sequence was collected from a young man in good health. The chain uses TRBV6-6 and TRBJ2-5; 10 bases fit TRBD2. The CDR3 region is CASSYVPSGGQETQYF. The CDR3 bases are TGTGCCAGCAGTTACGTGCCTAGCGGGGGCCAAGAGACCCAGTACTTC.